A selection of T cell receptor beta chains follows, all from one sample in a study of OX40 agonist ivuxolimab in advanced cancers. Sequencing used immunoSEQ multiplex PCR; TCRdb keeps in-frame clones, though not all of them. The sample contains about 110,000 clones, 75% to 95% of which appear only once. The source material was CD4+ or CD8+ T cells sorted from blood, sampled in a trial of the OX40 agonist ivuxolimab. The receptors here all came from an adult with an advanced solid tumor such as melanoma, head and neck, liver or kidney cancer. Both conserved end residues are part of each CDR3. A D gene is named only where the DNA matches it firmly. The listing skips clone size in some rows; elsewhere it reads once, few, many or a size class.

v_call: TRBV4-1; j_call: TRBJ2-5; d_call: -; clone_size: -; cdr3_aa: CASSQSPGRQETQYF; cdr3_nt: TGCGCCAGCAGCCAGAGCCCGGGACGGCAAGAGACCCAGTACTTC
v_call: TRBV28; j_call: TRBJ2-5; d_call: TRBD2; clone_size: -; cdr3_aa: CASSLLGGRRQETQYF; cdr3_nt: TGTGCCAGCAGTTTATTAGGCGGGAGACGCCAAGAGACCCAGTACTTC
v_call: TRBV19; j_call: TRBJ2-7; d_call: TRBD2; clone_size: -; cdr3_aa: CASSLFSGEGYEQYF; cdr3_nt: TGTGCCAGTAGTCTCTTTAGCGGGGAGGGCTACGAGCAGTACTTC
v_call: TRBV27; j_call: TRBJ1-2; d_call: TRBD1; clone_size: -; cdr3_aa: CASSLSPRDRKYGYGYTF; cdr3_nt: TGTGCCAGCAGTTTATCGCCCCGGGACAGGAAGTATGGCTATGGCTACACCTTC
v_call: TRBV6-1; j_call: TRBJ1-1; d_call: -; clone_size: -; cdr3_aa: CASSLRDTEAFF; cdr3_nt: TGTGCCAGCAGTCTCCGGGACACTGAAGCTTTCTTT
v_call: TRBV15; j_call: TRBJ2-7; d_call: TRBD2; clone_size: -; cdr3_aa: CATSRGGLAGANEQYF; cdr3_nt: TGTGCCACCAGCAGAGGCGGACTAGCGGGAGCCAACGAGCAGTACTTC
v_call: TRBV28; j_call: TRBJ1-5; d_call: TRBD1; clone_size: once; cdr3_aa: CASSSGQGDQPQHF; cdr3_nt: TGTGCCAGCAGTTCGGGGCAGGGGGACCAGCCCCAGCATTTT
v_call: TRBV9; j_call: TRBJ2-6; d_call: -; clone_size: -; cdr3_aa: CATSKSSGANVLTF; cdr3_nt: TGTGCCACCAGCAAGAGCTCTGGGGCCAACGTCCTGACTTTC
v_call: TRBV19; j_call: TRBJ1-2; d_call: -; clone_size: once; cdr3_aa: CASSIPGNYGYTF; cdr3_nt: TGTGCCAGTAGTATCCCGGGGAACTATGGCTACACCTTC
v_call: TRBV25-1; j_call: TRBJ1-2; d_call: TRBD1; clone_size: -; cdr3_aa: CASSTGTGYGYTF; cdr3_nt: TGTGCCAGCTCCACCGGGACAGGATATGGCTACACCTTC
v_call: TRBV7-3; j_call: TRBJ2-1; d_call: -; clone_size: -; cdr3_aa: CASSKDTSSYNEQFF; cdr3_nt: TGTGCCAGCAGCAAGGACACGAGCTCCTACAATGAGCAGTTCTTC
v_call: TRBV15; j_call: TRBJ2-1; d_call: TRBD1; clone_size: -; cdr3_aa: CATSRSKTGGIEQFF; cdr3_nt: TGTGCCACCAGCAGATCCAAGACAGGGGGCATTGAGCAGTTCTTC
v_call: TRBV19; j_call: TRBJ2-3; d_call: TRBD1; clone_size: -; cdr3_aa: CASTHRGLSRSTDTQYF; cdr3_nt: TGTGCCAGTACCCACAGGGGGCTAAGTAGATCCACAGATACGCAGTATTTT
v_call: TRBV5-1; j_call: TRBJ1-2; d_call: -; clone_size: -; cdr3_aa: CASSLQGVGYTF; cdr3_nt: TGCGCCAGCAGCTTGCAGGGAGTTGGCTACACCTTC
v_call: TRBV15; j_call: TRBJ2-7; d_call: -; clone_size: -; cdr3_aa: CATSRDPPGGGSGTYEQYF; cdr3_nt: TGTGCCACCAGCAGAGATCCGCCAGGGGGGGGTAGCGGTACCTACGAGCAGTACTTC
v_call: TRBV7-2; j_call: TRBJ1-1; d_call: TRBD1; clone_size: -; cdr3_aa: CASSLGQGETNTEAFF; cdr3_nt: TGTGCCAGCAGCTTAGGCCAGGGGGAAACGAACACTGAAGCTTTCTTT
v_call: TRBV14; j_call: TRBJ1-4; d_call: -; clone_size: -; cdr3_aa: CASSKPGPDNEKLFF; cdr3_nt: TGTGCCAGCAGCAAACCGGGACCGGATAATGAAAAACTGTTTTTT
v_call: TRBV4-2; j_call: TRBJ2-7; d_call: TRBD2; clone_size: -; cdr3_aa: CASSQTSGSSYEQYF; cdr3_nt: TGTGCCAGCAGCCAGACTAGCGGGAGCTCCTACGAGCAGTACTTC
v_call: TRBV28; j_call: TRBJ2-1; d_call: -; clone_size: -; cdr3_aa: CASSLGVEGIYNEQFF; cdr3_nt: TGTGCCAGCAGTTTGGGGGTGGAGGGTATCTACAATGAGCAGTTCTTC
v_call: TRBV10-3; j_call: TRBJ2-7; d_call: -; clone_size: -; cdr3_aa: CAISESSGTYEQYF; cdr3_nt: TGTGCCATCAGTGAGAGTTCTGGGACCTACGAGCAGTACTTC
v_call: TRBV29-1; j_call: TRBJ2-5; d_call: -; clone_size: -; cdr3_aa: CSAHVPGRGETQYF; cdr3_nt: TGCAGCGCTCACGTACCGGGGCGAGGGGAGACCCAGTACTTC
v_call: TRBV5-8; j_call: TRBJ1-1; d_call: -; clone_size: -; cdr3_aa: CASSLAETLNTEAFF; cdr3_nt: TGTGCCAGCAGCTTGGCCGAGACACTGAACACTGAAGCTTTCTTT
v_call: TRBV30; j_call: TRBJ2-7; d_call: TRBD1; clone_size: once; cdr3_aa: CAWRAGGAKSEQYF; cdr3_nt: TGTGCCTGGAGAGCAGGGGGCGCAAAAAGCGAGCAGTACTTC
v_call: TRBV27; j_call: TRBJ1-5; d_call: -; clone_size: -; cdr3_aa: CASSLAGNQPQHF; cdr3_nt: TGTGCCAGCAGTTTGGCGGGCAATCAGCCCCAGCATTTT
v_call: TRBV29-1; j_call: TRBJ2-5; d_call: TRBD2; clone_size: -; cdr3_aa: CSVGLAERQETQYF; cdr3_nt: TGCAGCGTTGGTCTAGCGGAACGCCAAGAGACCCAGTACTTC